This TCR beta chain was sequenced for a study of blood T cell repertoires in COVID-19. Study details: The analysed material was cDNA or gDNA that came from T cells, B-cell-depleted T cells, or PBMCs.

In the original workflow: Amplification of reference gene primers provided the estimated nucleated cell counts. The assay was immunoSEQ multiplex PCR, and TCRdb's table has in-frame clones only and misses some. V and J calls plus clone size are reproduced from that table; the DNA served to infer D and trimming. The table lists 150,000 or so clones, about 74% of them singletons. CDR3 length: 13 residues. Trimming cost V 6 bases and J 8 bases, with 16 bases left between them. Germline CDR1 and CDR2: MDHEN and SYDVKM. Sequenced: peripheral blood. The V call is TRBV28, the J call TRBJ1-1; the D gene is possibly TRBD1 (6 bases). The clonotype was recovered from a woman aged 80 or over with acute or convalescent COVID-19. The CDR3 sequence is CASSSRDTQEAFF. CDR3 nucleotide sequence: TGTGCCAGCAGCAGTCGGGACACCCAAGAAGCTTTCTTT.